The 10 T cell receptor beta chains presented below share a single source sample, sequenced in a study of CD8+ T cells in alopecia areata. Extracted from the samples, RNA was reverse transcribed into cDNA to serve as the sequencing template. Method: immunoSEQ multiplex PCR; TCRdb's copy keeps in-frame clones and lacks some. The sample shows about 200,000 clones, around three fifths of them seen only once. Sequenced material: CD8+ T cells sorted from blood. These receptors were obtained from a human donor in good health.

For the CDR3, the DNA is TGTGCCAGCAGCTATGGGACCGTGACTGAAGCTTTCTTT. Translation gives CASSYGTVTEAFF. This chain links TRBV5-6 with TRBJ1-1; perhaps TRBD1 as D (5 bases). The CDR3 extends over 13 amino acids. V was cut by 3 bases and J by 5 bases, with 11 bases left in between. The germline gives CDR1 SGHDT, CDR2 YYEEEE.

This chain links TRBV2 with TRBJ2-3, with TRBD1 matching over 8 bases. Unmatched junction bases numbered 2, after V lost 6 bases and J lost 3 bases. The CDR3 covers 13 residues. Looked up from germline, CDR1 is SNHLY and CDR2 is FYNNEI. Here the CDR3 reads CASRDRATDTQYF. The CDR3 DNA is TGTGCCAGCAGGGACAGGGCGACAGATACGCAGTATTTT.

The chain is built from TRBV7-9 and TRBJ1-2; no definite D call. V was pared by 1 base and J by 0 bases, with 6 bases between. Germline V gene lookup returns CDR1 SEHNR and CDR2 FQNEAQ (reference sequence). This CDR3 has 14 residues. For the CDR3, the DNA is TGTGCCAGCAGCTTAGAAGTGCCTAACTATGGCTACACCTTC. It yields the protein CASSLEVPNYGYTF.

Only a few counts were recorded for this clone. The CDR3 loop reads CAISDVGAQRHNEQFF. In DNA, the CDR3 is TGTGCCATCAGTGACGTGGGGGCCCAAAGACACAATGAGCAGTTCTTC. V is TRBV10-3 and J is TRBJ2-1; D is possibly TRBD1 (6 bases). CDR3 length: 16 amino acids. Germline CDR1 reads ENHRY; CDR2 reads SYGVKD. The ends were cut back, 3 bases at V and 5 bases at J, with 17 bases in the middle.

The chain combines TRBV11-2 with TRBJ1-1; 7 bases are shared with TRBD1. CDR1 and CDR2 (germline): SGHAT, FQNNGV. The CDR3 sequence is 14 residues long. The trim removed 6 bases at V and 5 bases at J, leaving 9 bases unmatched. The CDR3 coding sequence is TGTGCCAGCAGGGGGGGACAGCCGTTAACTGAAGCTTTCTTT. Translation: CASRGGQPLTEAFF.

This chain uses TRBV2 with TRBJ2-4, with unresolved D. V gave up 8 bases and J gave up 6 bases, with 8 bases separating them. The CDR3 totals 11 residues. Germline V gene sequence: CDR1 SNHLY, CDR2 FYNNEI. In DNA, the CDR3 is TGTGCCAGCGACCGGGCAAACATTCAGTACTTC. It translates to CASDRANIQYF.

For the CDR3, the DNA is TGCAGCGTTGTCTCCGGGACCCAGTCGGTCGAGCAGTACTTC. It is translated as CSVVSGTQSVEQYF. The J gene is TRBJ2-7, the V gene TRBV29-1; D may be TRBD1 or TRBD2 (5 bases each). The germline V gene encodes CDR1 SQVTM and CDR2 ANQGSEA. This CDR3 is 14 amino acids long. Trimming removed 4 bases from V and 6 bases from J, with 19 bases in between.

The J gene is TRBJ2-1, the V gene TRBV5-4; 10 nucleotides match TRBD2. The CDR3 extends over 16 amino acids. Germline V CDR1 and CDR2: SGHNT, YYREEE (reference sequence). Trimming removed 4 bases from V and 7 bases from J; junction bases left unmatched: 11. The CDR3 nucleotides read TGTGCCAGCAGCCTCCCCAGCGGGGGGGCAGGTAATGAGCAGTTCTTC. This encodes CASSLPSGGAGNEQFF.

The table lists this clone with a few counts. The chain couples TRBV4-1 to TRBJ2-5; perhaps TRBD1 as D (5 bases). V lost 4 bases, J lost 2 bases, and 14 bases lay in between. The CDR3 is 15 residues long. The germline V gene has CDR1 MGHRA and CDR2 YSYEKL. CDR3 sequence reads: CASSPPGHSQETQYF. CDR3 in DNA: TGCGCCAGCAGCCCTCCCGGACATTCGCAAGAGACCCAGTACTTC.

This clone was seen more than once but under ten times. CDR3: CASSDSSGANSGANVLTF. The CDR3, as DNA: TGTGCCAGCAGTGATTCAAGCGGGGCCAACTCTGGGGCCAACGTCCTGACTTTC. The chain is built from TRBV2 and TRBJ2-6, with 7 nucleotides matching TRBD2. The CDR3 contains 18 residues. In germline, CDR1 is SNHLY, CDR2 FYNNEI. The J segment lost 0 bases and the V segment lost 3 bases, leaving 8 bases of the junction unmatched.